Following are 10 T cell receptor beta chains from one sample sequenced in a study of control samples from healthy donors and cancer patients. Assay used: immunoSEQ multiplex PCR; TCRdb lists only in-frame clones, some missing. The data hold 150,000 or so clones, with 90% to 95% observed a single time. What was sequenced was blood. The source of these receptors is a man aged 18 to 30 in good health.

The CDR3 DNA sequence: TGTGCCAGCAGCCTTAGGTATTTCGTGGGAACTAATGAAAAACTGTTTTTT. Encoded protein: CASSLRYFVGTNEKLFF. V is TRBV7-8 and J is TRBJ1-4; unclear D gene. V was clipped by 5 bases and J by 1 base, with 17 bases between them. The CDR3 totals 17 residues. From germline, CDR1 is SGHVS and CDR2 FQNEAQ.

The J gene is TRBJ2-7, the V gene TRBV6-5, with 8 bases that match TRBD2. This CDR3 contains 14 residues. V lost 9 bases and J lost 5; bases outside the gene matches: 12. Germline assignment: CDR1 MNHEY and CDR2 SVGAGI. CDR3 sequence (DNA): TGTGCCAGTTGTATGGAGAGGCGGGGGGACGAGCAGTACTTC. Translation: CASCMERRGDEQYF.

The chain couples TRBV9 to TRBJ2-1; the D is unclear. V was cut by 3 bases and J by 4 bases, with 17 bases left in between. This CDR3 has 16 amino acids. CDR1 is SGDLS, CDR2 YYNGEE, per germline. The CDR3, as DNA: TGTGCCAGCAGCGCCACTAAGGTTTCGGTTTACAATGAGCAGTTCTTC. Protein sequence: CASSATKVSVYNEQFF. Drawing the rest from reference TRBV9 and TRBJ2-1, the complete variable domain is DSGVTQTPKHLITATGQRVTLRCSPRSGDLSVYWYQQSLDQGLQFLIQYYNGEERAKGNILERFSAQQFPDLHSELNLSSLELGDSALYFCASSATKVSVYNEQFFGPGTRLTVL.

This rearrangement joins TRBV3-1 (or the pseudogene TRBV3-2) to TRBJ1-1, with 7 nucleotides matching TRBD1. Trimming removed 4 bases from V and 6 bases from J; junction bases left unmatched: 5. Germline CDR1 reads LGHDT; CDR2 reads YNNKEL (reference sequence). CDR3 length: 13 amino acids. The CDR3 protein is CASSLRGGSEAFF. As DNA, the CDR3 is TGTGCCAGCAGCCTCAGAGGGGGCTCTGAAGCTTTCTTT.

This clone showed up just once. The V and J genes are TRBV19 and TRBJ1-1, with 7 bases that match TRBD1. The germline CDR1 and CDR2 sequences are LNHDA and SQIVND (reference sequence). Unmatched junction bases numbered 6, after V lost 5 bases and J lost 3 bases. This CDR3 is 14 amino acids long. CDR3 sequence reads: CASSFGTDHTEAFF. The CDR3 DNA reads TGTGCCAGTAGTTTTGGGACAGATCACACTGAAGCTTTCTTT.

CDR3 residues: CSVDSQGVWGYTF. The CDR3, as DNA: TGCAGCGTTGATAGCCAGGGGGTGTGGGGCTACACCTTC. The chain has TRBV29-1 and TRBJ1-2; 7 nucleotides agree with TRBD1. The CDR3 spans 13 residues. The V segment lost 3 bases and the J segment 8 bases; nucleotides outside the gene matches: 9. Germline values: CDR1 SQVTM, CDR2 ANQGSEA.

The V and J genes are TRBV6-5 and TRBJ1-1, with unresolved D. The CDR3 runs 13 residues. Germline V gene data show CDR1 as MNHEY and CDR2 as SVGAGI. V lost 7 bases and J lost 1, with 10 bases in between. CDR3 protein: CASNTLGNTEAFF. The CDR3 region has the DNA TGTGCCAGCAACACCTTGGGGAACACTGAAGCTTTCTTT.

The chain couples TRBV6-5 to TRBJ2-7, with a weak D call TRBD1 (6 bases). The V end lost 2 bases, the J end lost 3 bases, and 8 bases lay between the germline ends. The CDR3 has 13 residues. The germline CDR1 and CDR2 sequences are MNHEY and SVGAGI. The CDR3 DNA is TGTGCCAGCAGTTACGCGGACAGCTACGAGCAGTACTTC. Its protein is CASSYADSYEQYF.

V gene TRBV2 combines with J gene TRBJ1-6; D is possibly TRBD1 (5 bases). The CDR3 has 16 residues. V lost 4 bases and J 8 bases, leaving 18 bases between the germline ends. CDR1 SNHLY and CDR2 FYNNEI come from the germline V gene. The CDR3 protein is CASSGAGHRRDSPLHF. CDR3 sequence (DNA): TGTGCCAGCAGTGGAGCAGGGCACCGACGGGATTCACCCCTCCACTTT.

The chain recombines TRBV5-1 with TRBJ2-5, with D tentatively TRBD2 (5 bases). V lost 0 bases to trimming and J lost 4 bases, with 10 bases between them. Per the germline V gene, CDR1 is SGHRS and CDR2 is YFSETQ. The CDR3 has 14 amino acids. DNA for the CDR3: TGCGCCAGCAGCTTGGATTCGGGGAGAGAGACCCAGTACTTC. Translating it yields CASSLDSGRETQYF.